The rows below give T cell receptor beta chains drawn from one sample of a study of cytomegalovirus exposure and HLA in healthy donors. Sequencing was performed with immunoSEQ multiplex PCR; in TCRdb, only in-frame clones are kept and a portion is missing. The sample has fewer than 110,000 clones, around 85% seen once. The sample consisted of PBMCs. These TCRs come from a man younger than 45 in good health and CMV-seronegative. CDR3s include the opening cysteine and the closing phenylalanine or tryptophan. Each record gives: CDR3 DNA, CDR3 protein, V gene, D gene, clone size, J gene. The D gene is left open where the match is weak. Not all rows give a size; the values are once, few, many and, for expanded clones, a class.

TGTGCCAGCAGGGAACAGGGTCTTGCTCACACTGAAGCTTTCTTT | CASREQGLAHTEAFF | TRBV6-1 | . | few | TRBJ1-1
TGTGCCAGCAGTATCCTAGCGGGGGTAGAAGAGCAGTACTTC | CASSILAGVEEQYF | TRBV27 | TRBD2 | . | TRBJ2-7
TGTGCCAGCAGCTTATCAAATGGACAGGTTGTTAATTCACCCCTCCACTTT | CASSLSNGQVVNSPLHF | TRBV7-8 | TRBD1 | . | TRBJ1-6
TGCGCCAGCAGCTTCCTAGTAAACACCGGGGAGCTGTTTTTT | CASSFLVNTGELFF | TRBV5-1 | . | . | TRBJ2-2
TGTGCCAGCAGCTTAGGGGTGGGGGACACTACATCCTACGAGCAGTACTTC | CASSLGVGDTTSYEQYF | TRBV7-4 | . | . | TRBJ2-7
TGTGCCAGCAGTGAAGCGCTTCTGCGACAGGGGTATGAAAAACTGTTTTTT | CASSEALLRQGYEKLFF | TRBV6-1 | TRBD1 | . | TRBJ1-4
TGTGCCAGCAGCAGGGAAGGACAGGCGGCCCAAGAGACCCAGTACTTC | CASSREGQAAQETQYF | TRBV7-8 | TRBD1 | . | TRBJ2-5
TGTGCCATCAGTGAGTCAAGCGCAGGGGGCGAGATTAATTCACCCCTCCACTTT | CAISESSAGGEINSPLHF | TRBV10-3 | TRBD1 | . | TRBJ1-6
TGCGCCAGCAGAGCCGCGGGAAACCTCTACGAGCAGTACTTC | CASRAAGNLYEQYF | TRBV5-1 | . | . | TRBJ2-7
TGTGCCAGCAGGCGGACAGGGCGGAACGAGCAGTACTTC | CASRRTGRNEQYF | TRBV25-1 | TRBD1 | . | TRBJ2-7
TGCGCCAGCAGCCTAGGACAGGGTAGTAATTCACCCCTCCACTTT | CASSLGQGSNSPLHF | TRBV5-1 | TRBD1 | . | TRBJ1-6
TGTGCCAGCAGTTTGGCTCAGGGGTTAACTGAAGCTTTCTTT | CASSLAQGLTEAFF | TRBV28 | . | . | TRBJ1-1
TGTGCCAGCAGTGACGGAGCAGGGAGCAATCAGCCCCAGCATTTT | CASSDGAGSNQPQHF | TRBV2 | . | few | TRBJ1-5
TGCGCCAGCAGCCAAGAAGGTGGGCCTCCGGGACTGAAGAATGAAAAACTGTTTTTT | CASSQEGGPPGLKNEKLFF | TRBV4-1 | . | once | TRBJ1-4
TGTGCCAGCAGCTTGGACGGACAGTTACAAGAGACCCAGTACTTC | CASSLDGQLQETQYF | TRBV5-4 | . | once | TRBJ2-5
TGTGCCAGCAGCCTCGGCAGAGGGGGCACTGAAGCTTTCTTT | CASSLGRGGTEAFF | TRBV14 | . | . | TRBJ1-1
TGTGCCAGCAGCCAGGGTGGGGCAAATCAGCCCCAGCATTTT | CASSQGGANQPQHF | TRBV5-8 | . | . | TRBJ1-5
TGTGCCAGCAGTGAAGTCGTAGCTCAAGAGACCCAGTACTTC | CASSEVVAQETQYF | TRBV2 | . | few | TRBJ2-5
TGCACCTCGCCGGGAGCTGATCAAGAGACCCAGTACTTC | CTSPGADQETQYF | TRBV29-1 | . | . | TRBJ2-5
TGCGCCAGCAGCCTGCCGGGACAGGCTAACACCGGGGAGCTGTTTTTT | CASSLPGQANTGELFF | TRBV5-1 | TRBD1 | . | TRBJ2-2
TGTGCCAGCAGCCCCGCCGGCGGAAAATACGAGCAGTACTTC | CASSPAGGKYEQYF | TRBV28 | . | few | TRBJ2-7
TGCGCCAGCAGCGCGGACAGCTCCTACAATGAGCAGTTCTTC | CASSADSSYNEQFF | TRBV5-1 | . | . | TRBJ2-1
TGTGCCATCACCGTCCGGGACACGAGCCCCGGGGAGCTGTTTTTT | CAITVRDTSPGELFF | TRBV10-3 | . | . | TRBJ2-2
TGTGCCAGCAAGGAGGAAAGGGTGTCAACAGATACGCAGTATTTT | CASKEERVSTDTQYF | TRBV28 | . | . | TRBJ2-3
TGTGCCAGCAGTGTGACAGGGAAGGGCTCCTACAATGAGCAGTTCTTC | CASSVTGKGSYNEQFF | TRBV6-1 | TRBD1 | . | TRBJ2-1
TGTGCCAGCAGTGGCAACACCTACGAGCAGTACTTC | CASSGNTYEQYF | TRBV6-1 | . | . | TRBJ2-7
TGTGCCAGAAATTTTGGGGGGAACGAGCAGTACTTC | CARNFGGNEQYF | TRBV21-1 | . | once | TRBJ2-7
TGCGCCAGCAGCTCTCTCTTCTTGCGTCAACTCACAGATACGCAGTATTTT | CASSSLFLRQLTDTQYF | TRBV4-1 | . | . | TRBJ2-3
TGCGCCAGCAGCTTGGCAACCTGGGCGGGGGGCGTGAACACTGAAGCTTTCTTT | CASSLATWAGGVNTEAFF | TRBV5-1 | . | . | TRBJ1-1
TGCGCCAGCACCCCGAGAGGAGGGAGAGAGACCCAGTACTTC | CASTPRGGRETQYF | TRBV5-1 | . | . | TRBJ2-5
TGTGCCAGCAGCTTATACCCAGCGGGGGTCGCCGGGGAGCTGTTTTTT | CASSLYPAGVAGELFF | TRBV13 | TRBD2 | . | TRBJ2-2
TGTGCCAGCAGGGGAGGCCTCACCGGGGAGCTGTTTTTT | CASRGGLTGELFF | TRBV7-8 | . | . | TRBJ2-2
TGTGCCAGCAGCCCCTTAGGACTAGCGGGGGAGAACACCGGGGAGCTGTTTTTT | CASSPLGLAGENTGELFF | TRBV14 | TRBD2 | once | TRBJ2-2
TGTGCCAGCAGTTCCCGAGCCCTGACAGGGAATGGAGTCAACGTCCTGACTTTC | CASSSRALTGNGVNVLTF | TRBV28 | TRBD1 | . | TRBJ2-6
TGTGCCAGCAACGGGGCCGGGGTGGAGGGAGAGACCCAGTACTTC | CASNGAGVEGETQYF | TRBV28 | . | . | TRBJ2-5
TGTGCCAGCAGCCCGGGACAGCCTAATGAAAAACTGTTTTTT | CASSPGQPNEKLFF | TRBV7-9 | TRBD1 | few | TRBJ1-4
TGTGCCAGCAGCTCTCCGACAGTTTCCACCTCTAACTATGGCTACACCTTC | CASSSPTVSTSNYGYTF | TRBV7-9 | . | few | TRBJ1-2
TGCGCCAGCAGCATAGGGACAGGGGGCGCTTACACCGGGGAGCTGTTTTTT | CASSIGTGGAYTGELFF | TRBV5-1 | TRBD1 | . | TRBJ2-2
TGCGCCAGCAGCGAGGGGGCAGGCACAGATACGCAGTATTTT | CASSEGAGTDTQYF | TRBV10-1 | TRBD1 | . | TRBJ2-3
TGTGCCAGCACCCCCCAACGGGTTAATGAGCAGTTCTTC | CASTPQRVNEQFF | TRBV7-2 | . | few | TRBJ2-1
TGTGCCAGCAGCCCAACCAGGACAGGGCACTATGGCTACACCTTC | CASSPTRTGHYGYTF | TRBV4-2 | TRBD1 | once | TRBJ1-2
TGTGCCAGCAGTTCCGTTTCTGGCGGTGGAGGGGAGCAGTACTTC | CASSSVSGGGGEQYF | TRBV6-6 | . | . | TRBJ2-7
TGTGCCAGCAGCTTGTCGGGACTCCACTACGAGCAGTACTTC | CASSLSGLHYEQYF | TRBV7-2 | . | . | TRBJ2-7
TGTGCCACCAGATTAGCGGGGAGCCAAGAGACCCAGTACTTC | CATRLAGSQETQYF | TRBV15 | TRBD2 | . | TRBJ2-5
TGTGCCAGCAGTGAACTTGGCCTAGCGGATTATGAAGAGACCCAGTACTTC | CASSELGLADYEETQYF | TRBV2 | TRBD2 | . | TRBJ2-5
TGTGCCAGCAGCTTAGCCCTGGGACTCTCAACGGATACGCAGTATTTT | CASSLALGLSTDTQYF | TRBV7-2 | . | . | TRBJ2-3
TGTGCCTGGAGTGTACAGCCTCGGCGCGCGGAGACCCAGTACTTC | CAWSVQPRRAETQYF | TRBV30 | . | . | TRBJ2-5
TGTGCCAGTAGGACTCGACAGGGGTGGAACACTGAAGCTTTCTTT | CASRTRQGWNTEAFF | TRBV19 | TRBD1 | . | TRBJ1-1
TGTGCCAGCAGCCCGCCCACCTTAGCGGGAGGAGGGACAGATACGCAGTATTTT | CASSPPTLAGGGTDTQYF | TRBV5-5 | TRBD2 | . | TRBJ2-3
TGTGCCAGCAGCGCGTGGACTGACAATGAGCAGTTCTTC | CASSAWTDNEQFF | TRBV7-9 | . | . | TRBJ2-1
TGCGCCAGCAGCTCCCCCTTGGGGGGCCAAGAGACCCAGTACTTC | CASSSPLGGQETQYF | TRBV5-1 | . | . | TRBJ2-5
TGTGCCAGCAGTGAGGGACTAGCGGGTCTGTACAATGAGCAGTTCTTC | CASSEGLAGLYNEQFF | TRBV6-1 | TRBD2 | . | TRBJ2-1
TGTGCCAGCAGCTTAGGACAGGGCAATCAGCCCCAGCATTTT | CASSLGQGNQPQHF | TRBV7-9 | . | . | TRBJ1-5
TGTGCCAGCAGTGGTGGGCTTGGACAGCCCCAGCATTTT | CASSGGLGQPQHF | TRBV6-1 | . | once | TRBJ1-5
TGTGCCAGCGATGGGCGACAGGATGGCTACACCTTC | CASDGRQDGYTF | TRBV2 | . | . | TRBJ1-2